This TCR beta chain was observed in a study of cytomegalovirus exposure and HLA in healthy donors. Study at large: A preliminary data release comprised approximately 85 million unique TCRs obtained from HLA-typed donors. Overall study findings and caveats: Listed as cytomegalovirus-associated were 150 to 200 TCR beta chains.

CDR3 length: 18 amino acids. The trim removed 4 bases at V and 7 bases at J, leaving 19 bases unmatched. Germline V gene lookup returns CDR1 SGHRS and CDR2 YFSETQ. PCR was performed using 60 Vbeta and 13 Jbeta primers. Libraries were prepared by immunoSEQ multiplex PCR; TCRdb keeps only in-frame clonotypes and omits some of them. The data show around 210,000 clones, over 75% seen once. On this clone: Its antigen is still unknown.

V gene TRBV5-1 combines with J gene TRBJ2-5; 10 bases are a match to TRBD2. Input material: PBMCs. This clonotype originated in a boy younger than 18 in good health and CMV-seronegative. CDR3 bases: TGCGCCAGCAGCCCGGGGTGGGGCGGACTAGCGGATCGCTTGACCCAGTACTTC. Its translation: CASSPGWGGLADRLTQYF.